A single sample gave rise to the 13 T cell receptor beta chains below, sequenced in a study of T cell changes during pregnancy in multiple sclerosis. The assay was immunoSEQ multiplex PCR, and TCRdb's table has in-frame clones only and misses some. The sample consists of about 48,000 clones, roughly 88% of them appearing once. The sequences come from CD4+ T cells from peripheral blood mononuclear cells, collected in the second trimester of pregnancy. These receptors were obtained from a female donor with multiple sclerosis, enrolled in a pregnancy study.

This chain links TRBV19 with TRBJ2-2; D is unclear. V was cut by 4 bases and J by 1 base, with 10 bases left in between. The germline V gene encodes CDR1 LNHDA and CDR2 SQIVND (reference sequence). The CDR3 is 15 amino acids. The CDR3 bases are TGTGCCAGTAGTAGGTTGCCGGGGAACACCGGGGAGCTGTTTTTT. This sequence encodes CASSRLPGNTGELFF.

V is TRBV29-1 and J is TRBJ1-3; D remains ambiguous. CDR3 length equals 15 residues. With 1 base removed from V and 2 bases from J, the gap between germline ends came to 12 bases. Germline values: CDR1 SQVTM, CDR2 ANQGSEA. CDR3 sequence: CSVEGLEITGNTIYF. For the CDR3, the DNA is TGCAGCGTTGAAGGCCTAGAGATCACTGGAAACACCATATATTTT.

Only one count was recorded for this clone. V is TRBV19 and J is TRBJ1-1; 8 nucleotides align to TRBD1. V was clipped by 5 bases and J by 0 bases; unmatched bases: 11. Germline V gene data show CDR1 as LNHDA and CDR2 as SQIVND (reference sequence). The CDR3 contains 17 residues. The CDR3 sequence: CASSCLDRVVLNTEAFF. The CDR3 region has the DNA TGTGCCAGTAGTTGCCTGGACAGGGTAGTTCTGAACACTGAAGCTTTCTTT.

The CDR3 nucleotides are TGTGCCAGCAGCATCGGACAGGGGGCGGGCTACAATGAGCAGTTCTTC. Amino acids: CASSIGQGAGYNEQFF. J is TRBJ2-1 and V is TRBV9; the match to TRBD1 covers 11 bases. Germline trimming cut 4 bases from V and 3 bases from J; bases unmatched to any gene: 6. The CDR3 has 16 residues. The germline V gene encodes CDR1 SGDLS and CDR2 YYNGEE.

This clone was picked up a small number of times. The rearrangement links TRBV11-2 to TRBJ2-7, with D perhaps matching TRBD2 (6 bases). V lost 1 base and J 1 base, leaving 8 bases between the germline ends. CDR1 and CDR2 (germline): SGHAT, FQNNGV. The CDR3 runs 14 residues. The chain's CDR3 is CASSLASGSYEQYF. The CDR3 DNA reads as TGTGCCAGCAGCTTAGCAAGCGGGTCCTACGAGCAGTACTTC.

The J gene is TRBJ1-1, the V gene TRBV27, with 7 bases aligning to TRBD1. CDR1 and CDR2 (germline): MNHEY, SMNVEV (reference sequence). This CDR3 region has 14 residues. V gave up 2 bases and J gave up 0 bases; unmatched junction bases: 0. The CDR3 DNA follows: TGTGCCAGCAGTTTAACAGGGGTGAACACTGAAGCTTTCTTT. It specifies CASSLTGVNTEAFF.

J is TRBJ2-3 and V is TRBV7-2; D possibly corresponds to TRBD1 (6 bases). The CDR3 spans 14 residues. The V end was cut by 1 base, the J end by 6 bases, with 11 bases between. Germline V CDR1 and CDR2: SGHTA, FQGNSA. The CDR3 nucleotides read TGTGCCAGCAGCTTAGAGGGAACAGGGGATACGCAGTATTTT. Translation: CASSLEGTGDTQYF.

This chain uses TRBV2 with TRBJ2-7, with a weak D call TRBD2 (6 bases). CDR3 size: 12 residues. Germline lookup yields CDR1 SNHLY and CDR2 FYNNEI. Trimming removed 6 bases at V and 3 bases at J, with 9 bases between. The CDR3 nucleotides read TGTGCCAGCAGGGCGGGGTACTACGAGCAGTACTTC. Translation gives CASRAGYYEQYF.

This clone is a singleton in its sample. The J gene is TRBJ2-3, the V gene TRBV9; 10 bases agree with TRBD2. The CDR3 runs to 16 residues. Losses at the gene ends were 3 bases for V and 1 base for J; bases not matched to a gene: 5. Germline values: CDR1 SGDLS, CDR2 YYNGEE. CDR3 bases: TGTGCCAGCAGCGGAGTAGCGGGAGGACGCACAGATACGCAGTATTTT. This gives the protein CASSGVAGGRTDTQYF.

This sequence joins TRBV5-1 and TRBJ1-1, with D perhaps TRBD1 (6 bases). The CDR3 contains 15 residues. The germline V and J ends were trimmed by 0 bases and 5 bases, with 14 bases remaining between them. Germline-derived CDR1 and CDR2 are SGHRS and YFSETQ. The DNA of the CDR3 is TGCGCCAGCAGCTTGGCTAAGGTCCAGGGGACTGAAGCTTTCTTT. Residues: CASSLAKVQGTEAFF. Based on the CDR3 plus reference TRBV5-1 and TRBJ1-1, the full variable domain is KAGVTQTPRYLIKTRGQQVTLSCSPISGHRSVSWYQQTPGQGLQFLFEYFSETQRNKGNFPGRFSGRQFSNSRSEMNVSTLELGDSALYLCASSLAKVQGTEAFFGQGTRLTVV.

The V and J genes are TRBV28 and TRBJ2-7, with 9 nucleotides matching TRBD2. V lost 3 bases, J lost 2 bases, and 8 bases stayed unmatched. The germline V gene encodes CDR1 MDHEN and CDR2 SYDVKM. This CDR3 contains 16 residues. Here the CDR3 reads CASSFQLAGLTYEQYF. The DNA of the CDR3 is TGTGCCAGCAGTTTTCAGCTAGCGGGACTCACCTACGAGCAGTACTTC.

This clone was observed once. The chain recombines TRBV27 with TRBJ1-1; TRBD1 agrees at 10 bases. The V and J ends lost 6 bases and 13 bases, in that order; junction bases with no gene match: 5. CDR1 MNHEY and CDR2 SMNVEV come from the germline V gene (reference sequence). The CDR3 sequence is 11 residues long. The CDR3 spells CASRGQGQIFF. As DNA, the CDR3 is TGTGCCAGCAGGGGACAGGGGCAGATTTTCTTT.

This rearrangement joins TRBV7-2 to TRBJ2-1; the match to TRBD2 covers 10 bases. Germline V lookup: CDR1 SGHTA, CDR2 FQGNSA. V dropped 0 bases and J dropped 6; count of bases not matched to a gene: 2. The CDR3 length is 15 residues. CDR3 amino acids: CASSLAIAGGNEQFF. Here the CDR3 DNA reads TGTGCCAGCAGCTTAGCCATAGCGGGAGGCAATGAGCAGTTCTTC.